The next 25 T cell receptor beta chains were all read from a single sample in a study of blood T cell repertoires in COVID-19 (dated by TCRdb to 2018 to 2021). Library generation was performed with the immunoSEQ multiplex PCR assay. TCRdb stores this immuneACCESS table with in-frame sequences only. Part of the clones is absent; in the studies checked, under half of the shortfall reflects unresolved V genes, and no reason is known for the rest. In this sample the table shows approximately 200,000 clones, just under 90% of which occur a single time. Roughly 6.2% of the sample is taken by the ten largest. Sequencing was done on a sample of peripheral blood. These receptors came from a man aged 55 to 69 who had recovered from COVID-19.

The CDR3 protein is CASSRSRTSGRANTGELFF. The CDR3 nucleotides read TGTGCCAGCAGCAGATCCCGGACTAGCGGGAGGGCGAACACCGGGGAGCTGTTTTTT. V is TRBV7-3 and J is TRBJ2-2; 15 nucleotides match TRBD2. V dropped 5 bases and J dropped 0; count of bases not matched to a gene: 7. The CDR3 runs 19 residues. The germline CDR1 and CDR2 sequences are SGHTA and FQGTGA. The full variable domain, with the rest looked up from reference TRBV7-3 and TRBJ2-2, is GAGVSQTPSNKVTEKGKYVELRCDPISGHTALYWYRQSLGQGPEFLIYFQGTGAADDSGLPNDRFFAVRPEGSVSTLKIQRTERGDSAVYLCASSRSRTSGRANTGELFFGEGSRLTVL.

The chain employs TRBV3-1 (or the pseudogene TRBV3-2) and TRBJ2-3, with 9 nucleotides matching TRBD1. This CDR3 is 15 amino acids long. After removal of 4 bases from V and 3 bases from J, the junction contained 5 bases not matched to a gene. The germline V gene encodes CDR1 LGHDT and CDR2 YNNKEL (reference sequence). The CDR3 DNA reads TGTGCCAGCAGCCCTCCAGACAGGGGGACAGATACGCAGTATTTT. Translating it yields CASSPPDRGTDTQYF.

The rearrangement links TRBV5-4 to TRBJ2-7; TRBD1 is a possible D gene (6 bases). CDR3 size: 15 residues. V was cut by 4 bases and J by 5 bases, with 19 bases left in between. CDR1 SGHNT and CDR2 YYREEE come from the germline V gene (reference sequence). The CDR3 sequence is CASSLDGQRRDEQYF. The CDR3 nucleotides read TGTGCCAGCAGCCTGGACGGACAGAGGCGGGACGAGCAGTACTTC.

The chain combines TRBV30 with TRBJ2-7; D is unresolved. V was pared by 5 bases and J by 9 bases, with 17 bases between. There are 12 residues in the CDR3. Per germline, CDR1 GTSNPN and CDR2 SVGIG (reference sequence). CDR3 bases: TGTGCCTGGGGACGTAACGCGGTCACGCAGTACTTC. This translates into CAWGRNAVTQYF.

This clone was seen a single time. V is TRBV5-1 and J is TRBJ2-1; D gene ambiguous. The CDR3 length is 15 residues. Germline assignment: CDR1 SGHRS and CDR2 YFSETQ. V dropped 4 bases and J dropped 0 bases, with 11 bases sitting between them. CDR3 amino acids: CASSQQIGSYNEQFF. For the CDR3, the DNA is TGCGCCAGCAGCCAACAGATAGGCTCCTACAATGAGCAGTTCTTC.

The chain is built from TRBV7-2 and TRBJ2-7; D is perhaps TRBD1 (5 bases). V gave up 7 bases and J gave up 0 bases, with 10 bases separating them. The CDR3 has 13 residues. Germline values: CDR1 SGHTA, CDR2 FQGNSA. The CDR3 sequence is CASMPGLSYEQYF. As DNA, the CDR3 is TGTGCCAGCATGCCAGGGCTCTCCTACGAGCAGTACTTC.

The chain combines TRBV7-2 with TRBJ1-6; 8 bases are shared with TRBD1. The CDR3 has 14 amino acids. The V gene's germline CDR1 is SGHTA and CDR2 FQGNSA. The V gene end was trimmed by 5 bases and the J gene end by 14 bases; junction bases not matched to a gene: 11. CDR3: CASSPDRAQVTLHF. The CDR3 DNA sequence: TGTGCCAGCAGCCCGGACAGGGCCCAGGTCACCCTCCACTTT.

This chain links TRBV2 with TRBJ2-1; D possibly corresponds to TRBD2 (5 bases). The V gene's germline CDR1 is SNHLY and CDR2 FYNNEI. Trimming removed 6 bases from V and 0 bases from J, with 9 bases in between. CDR3 length: 14 amino acids. The CDR3 DNA follows: TGTGCCAGCAGGCAGCGGTACTCCTACAATGAGCAGTTCTTC. Amino acids: CASRQRYSYNEQFF.

This clone was counted only a few times. The V gene is TRBV2, the J gene TRBJ1-5; possible D gene TRBD1, 5 bases. The V end lost 4 bases, the J end lost 0 bases, and 7 bases lay between the germline ends. The CDR3 spans 14 residues. Germline loops: CDR1 SNHLY, CDR2 FYNNEI. For the CDR3, the DNA is TGTGCCAGCAGTGGACAGTATAGCAATCAGCCCCAGCATTTT. This codes for CASSGQYSNQPQHF. The whole variable domain, remainder taken from reference TRBV2 and TRBJ1-5, is EPEVTQTPSHQVTQMGQEVILRCVPISNHLYFYWYRQILGQKVEFLVSFYNNEISEKSEIFDDQFSVERPDGSNFTLKIRSTKLEDSAMYFCASSGQYSNQPQHFGDGTRLSIL.

This rearrangement joins TRBV19 to TRBJ2-3; no clear D gene. Trimming left V 6 bases short and J 4 bases short, with 8 bases between. Germline V gene data show CDR1 as LNHDA and CDR2 as SQIVND (reference sequence). This CDR3 has 12 residues. The CDR3 region has the DNA TGTGCCAGTAGCCCTTCGGCAGATACGCAGTATTTT. Its translation is CASSPSADTQYF.

CDR3 nucleotide sequence: TGTGCCAGCAGTTACCGGATCCGGGACTACCCGACCCATGAGCAGTTCTTC. This sequence encodes CASSYRIRDYPTHEQFF. V is TRBV7-2 and J is TRBJ2-1, with TRBD2 identical over 7 bases. The junction had 19 bases not matched to a gene; V was cut back by 6 bases and J by 8 bases. Germline CDR1 is SGHTA and CDR2 is FQGNSA. The CDR3 is 17 residues long.

The chain links TRBV9 to TRBJ1-1; D is ambiguous. The CDR3 totals 14 residues. V lost 0 bases, J lost 0 bases, and 6 bases lay in between. Germline values: CDR1 SGDLS, CDR2 YYNGEE. The CDR3 sequence: CASSVGALNTEAFF. The CDR3 DNA follows: TGTGCCAGCAGCGTAGGAGCGCTGAACACTGAAGCTTTCTTT.

The rearrangement uses TRBV28 and TRBJ1-6; no definite D call. The CDR3 runs to 14 residues. Deletions cut 2 bases from V and 13 bases from J, with 15 bases between. Germline V CDR1 and CDR2: MDHEN, SYDVKM. CDR3 nucleotides: TGTGCCAGCAGTTTAACGCCAGTACCTTCCCCCCTCCACTTT. Amino acids: CASSLTPVPSPLHF.

The chain recombines TRBV7-9 with TRBJ2-3, with 14 bases lining up with TRBD2. The CDR3 runs 18 residues. V lost 5 bases to trimming and J lost 0 bases; unmatched junction nucleotides: 7. Germline V gene sequence: CDR1 SEHNR, CDR2 FQNEAQ (reference sequence). The DNA of the CDR3 is TGTGCCAGCAGCAACTCTGGGACTAGCGGGGGTAGCACAGATACGCAGTATTTT. Translation gives CASSNSGTSGGSTDTQYF.

This clone was seen a handful of times. V and J are TRBV5-1 and TRBJ1-1; 10 bases align to TRBD1. V trimming: 2 bases; J trimming: 7 bases; junction bases outside the gene matches: 5. This CDR3 is built from 14 residues. Per germline, CDR1 SGHRS and CDR2 YFSETQ. CDR3 DNA sequence: TGCGCCAGCAGCTTCCGGACAGGGGGAGTTGAAGCTTTCTTT. Amino acid sequence: CASSFRTGGVEAFF.

V gene TRBV6-2 or TRBV6-3 combines with J gene TRBJ1-1; a weak D match, TRBD1 (5 bases). V was clipped by 4 bases and J by 4 bases, with 16 bases between them. The germline V gene has CDR1 MNHEY and CDR2 SVGEGT. The CDR3 runs to 15 residues. CDR3 residues: CASSWGFLRGTEAFF. The CDR3 bases are TGTGCCAGCAGTTGGGGTTTTCTAAGGGGCACTGAAGCTTTCTTT.

The chain employs TRBV27 and TRBJ1-1, with D perhaps matching TRBD1 (5 bases). V lost 9 bases and J 4 bases, leaving 15 bases between the germline ends. The germline CDR1 and CDR2 sequences are MNHEY and SMNVEV (reference sequence). The CDR3 length is 13 residues. In DNA form, the CDR3 reads TGTGCCAGTCCGTGGGGGGTGGGCACTGAAGCTTTCTTT. Residues: CASPWGVGTEAFF.

The chain is built from TRBV6-2 or TRBV6-3 and TRBJ1-1; 7 bases fit TRBD1. The CDR3 contains 13 residues. Trimming took 5 bases from V and 4 from J; bases not matched to a gene: 4. Germline V lookup: CDR1 MNHEY, CDR2 SVGEGT. The CDR3 loop is CASSPDRVTEAFF. In DNA, the CDR3 is TGTGCCAGCAGTCCAGACAGGGTCACTGAAGCTTTCTTT.

The rearrangement links TRBV24-1 to TRBJ1-5; D gene ambiguous. V was trimmed by 3 bases and J by 6 bases, leaving 11 bases between them. The CDR3 is made up of 14 amino acids. CDR1 is KGHDR, CDR2 SFDVKD, per germline. The DNA of the CDR3 is TGTGCCACCAGTGATCCTAGAGGCAGTCAGCCCCAGCATTTT. It codes for CATSDPRGSQPQHF.

V gene TRBV24-1 combines with J gene TRBJ2-3, with a tentative D call TRBD1 (9 bases). Germline V lookup: CDR1 KGHDR, CDR2 SFDVKD. CDR3 length equals 15 residues. Trimming took 7 bases from V and 6 from J, leaving 19 bases between them. The CDR3 DNA is TGTGCCACCAGGGACAGGGGATTAGCGGGGGATACGCAGTATTTT. It yields the protein CATRDRGLAGDTQYF.

In DNA form, the CDR3 reads TGTGCCAGCAGCCCGTTATTTAGTCACTCGGGGAATGAGCAGTTCTTC. Translated, it gives CASSPLFSHSGNEQFF. V and J are TRBV7-2 and TRBJ2-1; tentatively, D is TRBD2 (5 bases). The CDR3 runs 16 residues. CDR1 is SGHTA, CDR2 FQGNSA, per germline. The V end lost 5 bases, the J end lost 7 bases, and 21 bases lay between the germline ends.

V usage is TRBV28 and J usage is TRBJ2-1; no definite D call. The V gene's germline CDR1 is MDHEN and CDR2 SYDVKM. Trimming stripped 5 bases from V and 5 bases from J, with 4 bases between. This CDR3 region has 11 residues. In nucleotides, the CDR3 is TGTGCCAGCAGTCTCGACAATGAGCAGTTCTTC. Protein sequence: CASSLDNEQFF.

The CDR3 DNA follows: TGCGCCAGCAGCAGGCAGGGGGCGACAACTAATGAAAAACTGTTTTTT. Its translation: CASSRQGATTNEKLFF. The chain couples TRBV5-1 to TRBJ1-4, with 8 positions matching TRBD1. Germline trimming cut 4 bases from V and 0 bases from J; bases unmatched to any gene: 5. The CDR3 totals 16 residues. The germline V gene has CDR1 SGHRS and CDR2 YFSETQ.

This clone has only a few counts. The V and J genes are TRBV5-1 and TRBJ1-2; TRBD1 agrees at 7 bases. CDR1 is SGHRS and CDR2 is YFSETQ in the germline V gene. This CDR3 comprises 12 residues. J was trimmed by 6 bases and V by 4 bases; bases with no gene match: 3. This CDR3 is CASSPGTDGYTF. The CDR3 DNA reads as TGCGCCAGCAGCCCAGGGACAGATGGCTACACCTTC.

Points on this clone: It is likely a read error, because the conserved phenylalanine at the end of the CDR3 is missing. It is unclear where the CDR3 begins or ends on the DNA, so no DNA is shown, and the CDR3 is as TCRdb lists it. CDR3 residues: CASSLALAGALLI. The rearrangement uses TRBV7-2 and TRBJ2-7; the table assigns TRBD2, which was not confirmed against the DNA. 13 amino acids form the CDR3, both terminal residues included. Germline CDR1 reads SGHTA; CDR2 reads FQGNSA.